The 9 T cell receptor beta chains presented below share a single source sample, sequenced in a study of lymphopenia after photon versus proton radiotherapy. The assay was immunoSEQ multiplex PCR, and TCRdb's table has in-frame clones only and misses some. The sample contains around 35,000 clones, approximately 81% of which appear only once. The sequencing here drew on peripheral blood, taken from a patient treated with photon-based radiotherapy. The receptors derive from a man aged 50 to 59 with gastric cancer.

The chain joins TRBV7-6 to TRBJ2-7; 11 positions match TRBD2. The V gene's germline CDR1 is SGHVS and CDR2 FNYEAQ. This CDR3 has 17 residues. The J segment lost 9 bases and the V segment lost 0 bases, leaving 13 bases of the junction unmatched. As DNA, the CDR3 is TGTGCCAGCAGCTTAGCGATGCCCACTAGCGGGAGATCTGTGCAGTACTTC. Residues: CASSLAMPTSGRSVQYF.

V and J are TRBV18 and TRBJ2-1; 12 nucleotides agree with TRBD1. J gave up 9 bases and V 6 bases, and 3 bases lay outside the gene matches. The CDR3 has 13 amino acids. The germline V gene encodes CDR1 KGHSH and CDR2 LQKENI. In DNA form, the CDR3 reads TGTGCCAGCTCCGGGACAGGGGGCAGTGAGCAGTTCTTC. Protein: CASSGTGGSEQFF.

The chain combines TRBV13 with TRBJ2-2; no clear D. Trimming removed 0 bases at V and 4 bases at J, with 9 bases between. Germline values: CDR1 PRHDT, CDR2 FYEKMQ (reference sequence). The CDR3 covers 15 residues. The CDR3 DNA reads TGTGCCAGCAGCTTAGGACTCATCCCCACCGGGGAGCTGTTTTTT. As protein: CASSLGLIPTGELFF.

This rearrangement joins TRBV28 to TRBJ1-5, with 7 positions matching TRBD1. From germline, CDR1 is MDHEN and CDR2 SYDVKM. The V segment lost 7 bases and the J segment 5 bases; nucleotides outside the gene matches: 2. This CDR3 contains 12 residues. The CDR3 sequence is CASNRGDQPQHF. The CDR3 DNA follows: TGTGCCAGCAACAGGGGAGATCAGCCCCAGCATTTT.

This clone was seen a handful of times. J is TRBJ1-2 and V is TRBV4-1; D is ambiguous. Germline CDR1 reads MGHRA; CDR2 reads YSYEKL. The CDR3 covers 16 residues. Trimming shortened V by 4 bases and J by 4 bases, and 19 bases separated the two germline ends. The CDR3: CASSPPLRRRGYGYTF. The CDR3 DNA reads as TGCGCCAGCAGCCCCCCATTGCGGCGGCGCGGCTATGGCTACACCTTC.

J is TRBJ2-5 and V is TRBV6-5; 16 bases fit TRBD2. Germline V gene data show CDR1 as MNHEY and CDR2 as SVGAGI. V was clipped by 6 bases and J by 3 bases; unmatched bases: 1. This CDR3 region has 15 residues. Here the CDR3 DNA reads TGTGCCAGCAGGGGACTAGCGGGAGGGAAAGAGACCCAGTACTTC. Translating it yields CASRGLAGGKETQYF.

A note on this clone: Distinct nucleotide sequences in the sample also encode this CDR3. V gene TRBV5-8 combines with J gene TRBJ1-5; D is unclear. The CDR3 spans 16 residues. CDR1 SGHTS and CDR2 YDEGEE come from the germline V gene. Trimming removed 0 bases from V and 0 bases from J, with 10 bases in between. CDR3 amino acids: CASSLGGVFSNQPQHF. CDR3 coding DNA: TGTGCCAGCAGCTTGGGCGGGGTGTTTAGCAATCAGCCCCAGCATTTT.

V and J are TRBV7-8 and TRBJ2-7; no clear D. CDR1 is SGHVS and CDR2 is FQNEAQ in the germline V gene. Trimming stripped 0 bases from V and 0 bases from J, with 6 bases between. The CDR3 is 14 residues long. This chain's CDR3 is CASSLAASSYEQYF. The CDR3 DNA follows: TGTGCCAGCAGCTTAGCGGCCAGCTCCTACGAGCAGTACTTC. The whole variable domain, remainder taken from reference TRBV7-8 and TRBJ2-7, is GAGVSQSPRYKVAKRGQDVALRCDPISGHVSLFWYQQALGQGPEFLTYFQNEAQLDKSGLPSDRFFAERPEGSVSTLKIQRTQQEDSAVYLCASSLAASSYEQYFGPGTRLTVT.

This clone was detected a few times. The rearrangement uses TRBV9 and TRBJ1-5, with D tentatively TRBD1 (6 bases). The CDR3 has 17 residues. V was cut by 0 bases and J by 2 bases, with 15 bases left in between. Germline V gene sequence: CDR1 SGDLS, CDR2 YYNGEE. CDR3 protein: CASSVVRPDRCNQPQHF. CDR3 sequence (DNA): TGTGCCAGCAGCGTAGTTCGCCCTGACAGGTGCAATCAGCCCCAGCATTTT.